The subject of this entry is one T cell receptor (beta chain). The data belong to a study of shared clonotypes between healthy human individuals. Naive CD8 cells lacked CD45RO and underwent positive selection for CCR7, leaving out terminally differentiated effector memory CD45RA+ cells. The V end was cut by 2 bases, the J end by 4 bases, with 11 bases between. There are 14 residues in the CDR3. The germline gives CDR1 MNHEY, CDR2 SMNVEV (reference sequence). Sequencing used immunoSEQ multiplex PCR; TCRdb keeps in-frame clones, though not all of them. The sample records more than 550,000 clones, just over 90% being singletons.

Input material: naive CD8+ T cells sorted from blood. The source is a man aged 25-45 years in good health. V and J are TRBV27 and TRBJ1-1, with D tentatively TRBD1 (5 bases). The CDR3 DNA is TGTGCCAGCAGTTTAGGGACGGGCCTCACTGAAGCTTTCTTT. Translation: CASSLGTGLTEAFF.